This passage covers 23 T cell receptor beta chains from one sample sequenced in a study of cytomegalovirus exposure and HLA in healthy donors. 13 Jbeta primers and 60 Vbeta primers were used for the PCR. The repertoire was sequenced with immunoSEQ multiplex PCR; TCRdb's copy has only in-frame clones and lacks some. The table has 100,000 or so clones, less than 85% seen once. The sample consisted of PBMCs. These receptors came from a man aged 40-55 years in good health and CMV-seropositive.

The J gene is TRBJ2-4, the V gene TRBV2, with 8 bases lining up with TRBD1. Germline V lookup: CDR1 SNHLY, CDR2 FYNNEI. The length of the CDR3 is 15 residues. The V segment lost 2 bases and the J segment 4 bases; nucleotides outside the gene matches: 4. The chain's CDR3 is CASSESTGGKNIQYF. CDR3 nucleotides: TGTGCCAGCAGTGAATCTACAGGGGGTAAAAACATTCAGTACTTC.

V is TRBV28 and J is TRBJ2-5; TRBD1 aligns across 7 bases. This CDR3 is 14 amino acids long. CDR1 and CDR2 (germline): MDHEN, SYDVKM. The ends lost 3 bases at V and 5 bases at J; junction bases unmatched: 6. CDR3 loop: CASSFTTGQETQYF. CDR3 coding DNA: TGTGCCAGCAGTTTTACGACAGGGCAGGAGACCCAGTACTTC.

J is TRBJ2-2 and V is TRBV4-3; TRBD2 matches at 10 bases. The germline V gene encodes CDR1 LGHNA and CDR2 YSLEER. The CDR3 runs to 17 residues. J was trimmed by 4 bases and V by 4 bases; bases with no gene match: 9. CDR3 in DNA: TGCGCCAGCAGCCCGAACAGCGGGGGGGCTGGCACCGGGGAGCTGTTTTTT. Its protein is CASSPNSGGAGTGELFF.

V and J are TRBV7-2 and TRBJ2-7; 15 bases map to TRBD2. This CDR3 comprises 15 residues. Trimming cost V 5 bases and J 13 bases; bases outside gene matches: 12. CDR1 is SGHTA and CDR2 is FQGNSA in the germline V gene. The CDR3 protein is CASSSKRTSGGVLYF. The CDR3 nucleotides are TGTGCCAGCAGCAGTAAGAGGACTAGCGGGGGGGTTCTATACTTC.

The V and J genes are TRBV5-1 and TRBJ2-7; 8 bases match TRBD2. Germline V CDR1 and CDR2: SGHRS, YFSETQ. Trimming cost V 4 bases and J 0 bases; bases outside gene matches: 12. The CDR3 totals 17 residues. This chain's CDR3 is CASSPTPTSAISYEQYF. The CDR3 nucleotides are TGCGCCAGCAGCCCTACCCCGACTAGCGCTATCTCCTACGAGCAGTACTTC.

On this clone itself: This CDR3 is also generated by other DNA sequences in the sample. The chain uses TRBV6-1 and TRBJ1-6; D remains unclear. The CDR3 extends over 16 amino acids. Trimming stripped 4 bases from V and 2 bases from J, with 12 bases between. The germline gives CDR1 MNHNS, CDR2 SASEGT. The CDR3 loop is CASSVGGATYNSPLHF. The DNA for the CDR3 is TGTGCCAGCAGTGTGGGAGGCGCGACCTATAATTCACCCCTCCACTTT.

The gene calls are TRBV10-3 and TRBJ2-7; 7 nucleotides match TRBD2. The CDR3 runs 15 residues. With 1 base clipped from V and 3 bases from J, the junction kept 6 bases outside the gene matches. Germline lookup yields CDR1 ENHRY and CDR2 SYGVKD. In DNA form, the CDR3 reads TGTGCCATCAGTGAGTTGATAGCGGGCCTCTACGAGCAGTACTTC. This translates into CAISELIAGLYEQYF.

The rearrangement joins TRBV18 to TRBJ1-5, with unresolved D. CDR3 size: 15 residues. Germline lookup yields CDR1 KGHSH and CDR2 LQKENI. The V end lost 6 bases, the J end lost 3 bases, and 15 bases lay between the germline ends. The CDR3 sequence: CASSPSITLNQPQHF. CDR3 DNA sequence: TGTGCCAGCTCTCCCAGTATTACCCTCAATCAGCCCCAGCATTTT.

V gene TRBV2 combines with J gene TRBJ1-4; the D gene is possibly TRBD1 (6 bases). This CDR3 contains 15 residues. From germline, CDR1 is SNHLY and CDR2 FYNNEI. V was cut by 6 bases and J by 3 bases, with 14 bases left in between. The CDR3 region is CASRTRTASNEKLFF. The CDR3 DNA sequence: TGTGCCAGCAGGACCCGGACAGCTTCTAATGAAAAACTGTTTTTT.

The chain joins TRBV11-2 to TRBJ1-2; no clear D gene. Germline V gives CDR1 SGHAT, CDR2 FQNNGV. This CDR3 is 17 amino acids long. The V end lost 0 bases, the J end lost 1 base, and 15 bases lay between the germline ends. CDR3 loop: CASSLDGEGPLNYGYTF. The DNA of the CDR3 is TGTGCCAGCAGCTTAGATGGAGAGGGCCCCCTTAACTATGGCTACACCTTC.

This clone has just one count. V and J are TRBV7-2 and TRBJ2-5; TRBD2 is a possible D gene (5 bases). The CDR3 consists of 11 residues. CDR1 is SGHTA and CDR2 is FQGNSA in the germline V gene. The V end was cut by 3 bases, the J end by 11 bases, with 10 bases between. CDR3 DNA: TGTGCCAGCAGCTTGGTGGGAGAGCAGTACTTC. It specifies CASSLVGEQYF.

This rearrangement joins TRBV11-2 to TRBJ2-7; TRBD2 matches at 7 bases. Germline V CDR1 and CDR2: SGHAT, FQNNGV. The CDR3 is 14 amino acids. After removal of 5 bases from V and 4 bases from J, the junction contained 8 bases not matched to a gene. DNA for the CDR3: TGTGCCAGCAGCCGACTAGCAGCCTCGTACGAGCAGTACTTC. Translating gives CASSRLAASYEQYF.

The rearrangement uses TRBV2 and TRBJ1-5; D unresolved. Germline V gene sequence: CDR1 SNHLY, CDR2 FYNNEI. This CDR3 has 14 amino acids. The V end lost 0 bases, the J end lost 7 bases, and 10 bases lay between the germline ends. This CDR3 reads CASSEALRGQPQHF. The DNA for the CDR3 is TGTGCCAGCAGTGAAGCGCTGAGAGGGCAGCCCCAGCATTTT.

V usage is TRBV29-1 and J usage is TRBJ2-7, with TRBD1 matching over 9 bases. Germline V gene lookup returns CDR1 SQVTM and CDR2 ANQGSEA. CDR3 length: 13 residues. The trim removed 1 base at V and 5 bases at J, leaving 3 bases unmatched. The DNA of the CDR3 is TGCAGCGTTGAAGTCAACAGGGGGCACGAGCAGTACTTC. The encoded protein is CSVEVNRGHEQYF.

The chain has TRBV2 and TRBJ1-1, with D hard to call. Germline CDR1 SNHLY, CDR2 FYNNEI. Trimming cost V 3 bases and J 0 bases, with 14 bases left between them. The CDR3 contains 16 residues. The CDR3 loop is CASSDFTQSLNTEAFF. In DNA, the CDR3 is TGTGCCAGCAGTGATTTCACACAGTCTTTGAACACTGAAGCTTTCTTT.

In this sample, this clone turned up a few times. This chain uses TRBV7-6 with TRBJ2-7; 8 bases are shared with TRBD2. Trimming removed 1 base from V and 5 bases from J; junction bases left unmatched: 4. In germline, CDR1 is SGHVS, CDR2 FNYEAQ. The CDR3 is 14 amino acids. The CDR3 DNA is TGTGCCAGCAGCTTAGGCGGGAGGCTCAACGAGCAGTACTTC. This codes for CASSLGGRLNEQYF.

J is TRBJ1-6 and V is TRBV2, with 11 bases lining up with TRBD1. This CDR3 is built from 15 residues. Germline CDR1 reads SNHLY; CDR2 reads FYNNEI. V lost 5 bases to trimming and J lost 12 bases; unmatched junction nucleotides: 9. This CDR3 is CASSTGTGGSIPLHF. CDR3 sequence (DNA): TGTGCCAGCAGTACCGGGACAGGGGGAAGTATACCCCTCCACTTT.

The chain's CDR3 is CASSIRSILAGARDTQYF. In DNA form, the CDR3 reads TGTGCCAGCAGTATTAGAAGCATTCTAGCGGGGGCCCGGGATACGCAGTATTTT. The rearrangement uses TRBV7-2 and TRBJ2-3, with 10 bases fitting TRBD2. V shed 6 bases, J shed 6 bases, and the junction held 18 bases outside the gene matches. The CDR3 spans 18 residues. Germline V gene data show CDR1 as SGHTA and CDR2 as FQGNSA.

The V gene is TRBV7-3, the J gene TRBJ2-2, with 9 bases lining up with TRBD1. CDR3 length: 15 amino acids. J lost 2 bases, V lost 4 bases, and 2 bases had no gene match. CDR1 and CDR2 (germline): SGHTA, FQGTGA. The chain's CDR3 is CASSSDRGNTGELFF. In DNA, the CDR3 is TGTGCCAGCAGCTCGGACAGGGGTAACACCGGGGAGCTGTTTTTT.

V and J are TRBV6-6 and TRBJ2-5; 9 bases are a match to TRBD1. From germline, CDR1 is MNHNY and CDR2 SVGAGI (reference sequence). The trim removed 5 bases at V and 5 bases at J, leaving 6 bases unmatched. This CDR3 is built from 14 residues. In DNA form, the CDR3 reads TGTGCCAGCAGTCACGGCGGGACAGGGGAGACCCAGTACTTC. Amino acid sequence: CASSHGGTGETQYF.

The chain recombines TRBV15 with TRBJ1-5; D remains ambiguous. The CDR3 has 14 residues. V dropped 1 base and J dropped 6 bases, with 10 bases sitting between them. Germline CDR1 and CDR2: LNHNV and YYDKDF (reference sequence). The CDR3 DNA follows: TGTGCCACCAGCAGAGGCAGGATGGGTCAGCCCCAGCATTTT. It encodes CATSRGRMGQPQHF.

This sequence joins TRBV2 and TRBJ2-7; D perhaps matches TRBD1 (5 bases). Germline V gene lookup returns CDR1 SNHLY and CDR2 FYNNEI. CDR3 length: 13 residues. Trimming removed 8 bases at V and 6 bases at J, with 17 bases between. The CDR3, as DNA: TGTGCCAGCGCCGTCGACCAGGGTTTCGAGCAGTACTTC. The encoded protein is CASAVDQGFEQYF. Complete variable domain (other parts from reference TRBV2 and TRBJ2-7): EPEVTQTPSHQVTQMGQEVILRCVPISNHLYFYWYRQILGQKVEFLVSFYNNEISEKSEIFDDQFSVERPDGSNFTLKIRSTKLEDSAMYFCASAVDQGFEQYFGPGTRLTVT.

This clone was found a few times. The chain uses TRBV19 and TRBJ2-6, with a tentative D call TRBD1 (6 bases). Deletions cut 2 bases from V and 3 bases from J, with 11 bases between. Germline V gene sequence: CDR1 LNHDA, CDR2 SQIVND (reference sequence). The CDR3 contains 16 residues. The CDR3 here is CASSIFRGGGANVLTF. CDR3 DNA sequence: TGTGCCAGTAGTATATTCAGGGGTGGTGGGGCCAACGTCCTGACTTTC. The full variable domain, rest sourced from reference TRBV19 and TRBJ2-6, is DGGITQSPKYLFRKEGQNVTLSCEQNLNHDAMYWYRQDPGQGLRLIYYSQIVNDFQKGDIAEGYSVSREKKESFPLTVTSAQKNPTAFYLCASSIFRGGGANVLTFGAGSRLTVL.